The 3 T cell receptor beta chains below all came from one sample that was sequenced in a study of molecular identifiers for immune sequencing clone quantification. From the PCR reads, TCRdb called clonotypes with MiXCR, one entry per CDR3 protein. The sample has about half a million distinct CDR3 sequences, about a fifth seen once; the top ten hold more than 0.8%. Sequencing input: naive CD8+ T cells from blood, with Jurkat cell RNA spiked in. Sample subset: FACS-sorted CD8+CD4-CCR7+CD45RA+ naive T cells. The receptors here all came from a human donor in good health. Some libraries in this study had Jurkat cell RNA spiked in.

This clonotype was seen repeatedly, ten times or more. This chain connects TRBV6-5 to TRBJ2-7; 7 bases align to TRBD2. After removal of 1 base from V and 4 bases from J, the junction contained 7 bases not matched to a gene. Germline V gene sequence: CDR1 MNHEY, CDR2 SVGAGI. The CDR3 consists of 15 residues. The CDR3 region has the DNA TGTGCCAGCAGTTACTTCGCGGGGGATCGGTACGAGCAGTACTTC. Protein product: CASSYFAGDRYEQYF.

The table lists this clonotype with a few counts. The V and J genes are TRBV2 and TRBJ2-5; the match to TRBD1 covers 7 bases. The CDR3 contains 14 residues. The germline V gene has CDR1 SNHLY and CDR2 FYNNEI. With 7 bases clipped from V and 1 base from J, the junction kept 6 bases outside the gene matches. CDR3 sequence reads: CASMDRQGQETQYF. For the CDR3, the DNA is TGTGCCAGCATGGATAGACAGGGCCAAGAGACCCAGTACTTC.

As concerns this clonotype: A much larger clone is a single base away; this may be a read error. The chain's CDR3 is CATSLGHPDTEAFF. For the CDR3, the DNA is TGTGCCACCAGCTTAGGGCACCCCGACACTGAAGCTTTCTTT. The chain links TRBV7-9 to TRBJ1-1, with D unclear. The CDR3 is 14 residues long. CDR1 and CDR2 (germline): SEHNR, FQNEAQ (reference sequence). The variable domain in full, completed from reference TRBV7-9 and TRBJ1-1, reads DTGVSQNPRHKITKRGQNVTFRCDPISEHNRLYWYRQTLGQGPEFLTYFQNEAQLEKSRLLSDRFSAERPKGSFSTLEIQRTEQGDSAMYLCATSLGHPDTEAFFGQGTRLTVV.